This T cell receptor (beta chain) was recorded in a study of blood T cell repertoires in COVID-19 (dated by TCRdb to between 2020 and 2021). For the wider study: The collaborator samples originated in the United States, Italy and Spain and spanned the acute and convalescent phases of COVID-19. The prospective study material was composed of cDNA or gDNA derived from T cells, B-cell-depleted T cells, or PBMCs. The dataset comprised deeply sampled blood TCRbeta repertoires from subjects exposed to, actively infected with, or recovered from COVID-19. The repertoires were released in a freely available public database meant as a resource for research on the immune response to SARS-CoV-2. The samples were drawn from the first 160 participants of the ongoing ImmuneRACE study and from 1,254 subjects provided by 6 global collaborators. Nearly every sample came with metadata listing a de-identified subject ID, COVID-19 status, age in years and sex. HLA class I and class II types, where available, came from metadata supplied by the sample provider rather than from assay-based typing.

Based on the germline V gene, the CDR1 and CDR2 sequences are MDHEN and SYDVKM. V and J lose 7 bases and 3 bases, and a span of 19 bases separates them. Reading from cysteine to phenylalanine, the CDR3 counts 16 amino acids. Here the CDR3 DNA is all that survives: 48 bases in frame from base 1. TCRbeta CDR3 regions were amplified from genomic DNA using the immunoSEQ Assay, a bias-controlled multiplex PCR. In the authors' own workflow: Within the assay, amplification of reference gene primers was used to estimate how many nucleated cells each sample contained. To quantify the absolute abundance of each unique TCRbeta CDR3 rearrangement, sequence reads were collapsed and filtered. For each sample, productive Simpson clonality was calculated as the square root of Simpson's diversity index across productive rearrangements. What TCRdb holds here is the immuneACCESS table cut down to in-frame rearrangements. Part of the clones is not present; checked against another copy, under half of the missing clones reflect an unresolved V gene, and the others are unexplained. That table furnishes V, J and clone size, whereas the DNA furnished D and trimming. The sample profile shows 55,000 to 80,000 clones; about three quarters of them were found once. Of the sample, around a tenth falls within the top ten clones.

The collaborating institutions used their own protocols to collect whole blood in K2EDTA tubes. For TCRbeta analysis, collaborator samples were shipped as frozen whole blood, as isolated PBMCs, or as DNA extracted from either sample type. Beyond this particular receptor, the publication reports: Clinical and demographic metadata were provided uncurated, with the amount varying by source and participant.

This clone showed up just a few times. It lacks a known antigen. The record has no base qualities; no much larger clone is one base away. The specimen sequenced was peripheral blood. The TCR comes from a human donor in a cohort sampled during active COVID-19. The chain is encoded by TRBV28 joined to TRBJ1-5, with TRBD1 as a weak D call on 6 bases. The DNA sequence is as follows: TGTGCCAGCATCCACTCCGGGGGGGCCCTCAATCAGCCCCAGCATTTT. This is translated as CASIHSGGALNQPQHF.